Shown below are 9 T cell receptor beta chains from a single sample sequenced in a study of molecular identifiers for immune sequencing clone quantification. TCRdb reprocessed the PCR reads via MiXCR and lists one record per CDR3 protein. Of tens of thousands of distinct CDR3 sequences listed, over 20% are singletons. Sequenced sample: naive CD8+ T cells from blood, with Jurkat cell RNA spiked in. The subset here: FACS-sorted CD8+CD4-CCR7+CD45RA+ naive T cells. The receptors come from a human donor in good health. Some libraries in this study had Jurkat cell RNA spiked in.

This clonotype was recorded a few times. The chain recombines TRBV27 with TRBJ1-1; D remains ambiguous. The CDR3 extends over 14 amino acids. With 3 bases removed from V and 0 bases from J, the gap between germline ends came to 8 bases. From germline, CDR1 is MNHEY and CDR2 SMNVEV (reference sequence). DNA of the CDR3: TGTGCCAGCAGTTTGAGTTCAATGAACACTGAAGCTTTCTTT. Residues: CASSLSSMNTEAFF.

About this clonotype itself: Being one base from a much bigger clone, this may be a read error. The chain links TRBV7-9 to TRBJ2-5; no firm D call. This CDR3 comprises 14 residues. Deletions cut 6 bases from V and 2 bases from J, with 13 bases between. Germline CDR1 SEHNR, CDR2 FQNEAQ (reference sequence). CDR3 nucleotides: TGTGCCAGCAGTTATACTGGCAGTCAAGAGACCCAGTACTTC. This encodes CASSYTGSQETQYF. The entire variable domain, with the rest obtained from reference TRBV7-9 and TRBJ2-5, is as follows: DTGVSQNPRHKITKRGQNVTFRCDPISEHNRLYWYRQTLGQGPEFLTYFQNEAQLEKSRLLSDRFSAERPKGSFSTLEIQRTEQGDSAMYLCASSYTGSQETQYFGPGTRLLVL.

On this clonotype: This sequence may be a read error, since a much larger clone differs from it by one base. It is likely a read error, because the conserved phenylalanine at the end of the CDR3 is missing. The chain recombines TRBV7-3 with TRBJ1-1, with no clear D. Germline V lookup: CDR1 SGHTA, CDR2 FQGTGA. CDR3 length: 15 residues. V was shortened by 2 bases and J by 3 bases, with 13 bases between the two germline ends. CDR3: CASSLGYGRDTEAFS. The CDR3 region has the DNA TGTGCCAGCAGCTTAGGATATGGTCGGGACACTGAAGCTTTCTCT.

This chain uses TRBV7-6 with TRBJ2-7, with 7 positions matching TRBD2. The CDR3 has 14 amino acids. V lost 1 base, J lost 6 bases, and 6 bases stayed unmatched. Germline CDR1 and CDR2: SGHVS and FNYEAQ. CDR3 residues: CASSLGGWGGEQYF. In nucleotides, the CDR3 is TGTGCCAGCAGCTTAGGGGGTTGGGGGGGCGAGCAGTACTTC.

About this clonotype itself: Since a much larger clone is just one base distant, this may be a read error. This chain connects TRBV7-9 to TRBJ2-3; D possibly corresponds to TRBD2 (6 bases). CDR1 is SEHNR and CDR2 is FQNEAQ in the germline V gene (reference sequence). CDR3 length equals 14 residues. The chain's CDR3 is CAGSLVLATDTQYF. The CDR3 region has the DNA TGTGCCGGCAGCTTAGTACTAGCAACAGATACGCAGTATTTT. Looking up the rest from reference TRBV7-9 and TRBJ2-3 gives the full variable domain: DTGVSQNPRHKITKRGQNVTFRCDPISEHNRLYWYRQTLGQGPEFLTYFQNEAQLEKSRLLSDRFSAERPKGSFSTLEIQRTEQGDSAMYLCAGSLVLATDTQYFGPGTRLTVL.

The chain joins TRBV14 to TRBJ2-1, with 7 bases identical to TRBD1. CDR3 size: 16 residues. Germline CDR1 reads SGHDN; CDR2 reads FVKESK. The V and J ends lost 1 base and 6 bases, in that order; junction bases with no gene match: 9. The CDR3 coding sequence is TGTGCCAGCAGCCAAGCACCGGGACAGCGAGCCAATGAGCAGTTCTTC. It is translated as CASSQAPGQRANEQFF.

The V call is TRBV12-3 or TRBV12-4, the J call TRBJ2-7; TRBD1 matches 10 bases. This CDR3 contains 15 residues. After removal of 1 base from V and 1 base from J, the junction contained 1 base not matched to a gene. The CDR3 loop is CASSLGDRGSYEQYF. In nucleotides, the CDR3 is TGTGCCAGCAGTTTAGGGGACAGGGGTTCCTACGAGCAGTACTTC.

About this clonotype itself: A read error may be the cause here, since a much bigger clone is one base away. V is TRBV3-1 and J is TRBJ2-2; TRBD2 aligns across 10 bases. CDR1 is LGHDT, CDR2 YNNKEL, per germline (reference sequence). This CDR3 has 16 amino acids. The CDR3 loop reads CAGSQNVGTSAGELFF. The CDR3 region has the DNA TGTGCCGGCAGCCAAAATGTCGGGACTAGCGCCGGGGAGCTGTTTTTT.

There are a few counts of this clonotype. The genes are TRBV2 and TRBJ2-1; D might be TRBD2 (6 bases). V dropped 2 bases and J dropped 8 bases, with 19 bases sitting between them. There are 16 residues in the CDR3. CDR1 SNHLY and CDR2 FYNNEI come from the germline V gene. This CDR3 is CASSERVSGSTDEQFF. CDR3 in DNA: TGTGCCAGCAGTGAAAGGGTTAGCGGAAGCACCGATGAGCAGTTCTTC.